This entry features one TCR beta chain sequence. Original processing notes: Using reference gene primer amplification, nucleated cell counts were estimated. The assay was immunoSEQ multiplex PCR, and TCRdb's table has in-frame clones only and misses some. The V and J calls and clone size are taken from that table; D and trimming were inferred from the DNA. The data contain over 95,000 clones, about four fifths of them seen just once; the ten biggest clones take up 8.5% to 12%. This entry is derived from a study of blood T cell repertoires in COVID-19. Study background: The United States, Italy and Spain supplied acute and convalescent COVID-19 samples. From T cells, B-cell-depleted T cells, or PBMCs came the material, which was cDNA or gDNA.

The germline V gene encodes CDR1 SEHNR and CDR2 FQNEAQ (reference sequence). V trimming: 2 bases; J trimming: 4 bases; junction bases outside the gene matches: 4. CDR3 length: 15 residues. The sequence was collected from a human donor in a cohort sampled during active COVID-19. The rearrangement joins TRBV7-9 to TRBJ2-7; 11 nucleotides line up with TRBD2. Source material: peripheral blood. The CDR3 nucleotides read TGTGCCAGCAGCTTACCTAGCGGGGGGCAATACGAGCAGTACTTC. Translated: CASSLPSGGQYEQYF.